This TCR beta chain stems from a study of cytomegalovirus exposure and HLA in healthy donors. Whole-study findings and limits: Most sequenced TCRs were rare (though some public TCRs occurred in many donors). Specific recognition of CMV antigens was confirmed in vitro for three chains (all CMV-associated). Evidence from a later analysis indicated that most CMV-associated TCR beta chains looked HLA-restricted.

PCR employed 60 Vbeta and 13 Jbeta primers. Profiling relied on immunoSEQ multiplex PCR, and the TCRdb table lists in-frame clones only, not all of them. The sample has about 140,000 clones; around 77% are singletons. Comments on this clone: What it binds is unknown.

CDR3 length: 13 amino acids. Germline assignment: CDR1 SGHDT and CDR2 YYEEEE. V lost 3 bases, J lost 4 bases, and 10 bases lay in between. The receptor comes from a man between 18 and 29 years old in good health and CMV-seronegative. The chain combines TRBV5-6 with TRBJ1-1; unclear D gene. The specimen sequenced was PBMCs. The CDR3: CASSYVPGTEAFF. CDR3 bases: TGTGCCAGCAGCTACGTTCCGGGCACTGAAGCTTTCTTT.